The 11 T cell receptor beta chains given below trace back to one sample, sequenced in a study of blood T cells in healthy people across ages. Then a second PCR, running roughly 6 to 11 cycles, was carried out with a sample-barcoded 5' primer and a J-beta primer mix. Using its own MiXCR run on the 5' RACE reads, TCRdb lists one record per CDR3 protein. The data hold approximately 1.5 million distinct CDR3 sequences, with 35% to 45% observed a single time. Sample: blood. The receptors come from a woman aged 18-29 years in good health.

This clonotype was counted a few times. CDR3 sequence: CSAGVAGAYEQYF. The CDR3, as DNA: TGCAGCGCGGGAGTAGCAGGTGCCTACGAGCAGTACTTC. The genes are TRBV29-1 and TRBJ2-7, with D perhaps TRBD2 (6 bases). Trimming cost V 7 bases and J 2 bases, with 15 bases left between them. CDR3 length: 13 residues. CDR1 is SQVTM, CDR2 ANQGSEA, per germline.

The sample holds a few counts of this clonotype. V is TRBV6-5 and J is TRBJ2-3; possibly TRBD2 for D (5 bases). CDR3 length equals 16 residues. Between the trimmed V and J ends, which lost 8 bases and 0 bases, there was a span of 18 bases. Germline CDR1 is MNHEY and CDR2 is SVGAGI. The CDR3 here is CASRPGGGRSTDTQYF. CDR3 sequence (DNA): TGTGCCAGCCGACCCGGCGGAGGACGTAGCACAGATACGCAGTATTTT.

The chain is built from TRBV9 and TRBJ2-2, with no clear D. The CDR3 runs 13 residues. CDR1 and CDR2 from the germline V gene are SGDLS and YYNGEE. The germline V and J ends were trimmed by 3 bases and 3 bases, with 6 bases remaining between them. The CDR3: CASSGGYTGELFF. CDR3 DNA: TGTGCCAGCAGCGGTGGATACACCGGGGAGCTGTTTTTT.

As to this clonotype: Just one base apart from a much larger clone, this may be a read error. The genes are TRBV20-1 and TRBJ2-1; TRBD2 agrees at 8 bases. The J call is uncertain, as TRBJ2-7 better fits the DNA end. The CDR3 has 14 residues. The germline V gene encodes CDR1 DFQATT and CDR2 SNEGSKA (reference sequence). Written as DNA, the CDR3 is TGCAGTGCTAGCGGGAGGGCCTCCTACAATGAGCAGTACTTC. Translating it yields CSASGRASYNEQYF.

In this sample, this clonotype turned up a few times. The chain couples TRBV6-5 to TRBJ2-4, with 9 bases matching TRBD1. The end of the DNA aligns better with TRBJ2-7, so the J call may be wrong. This CDR3 is 15 amino acids long. Germline assignment: CDR1 MNHEY and CDR2 SVGAGI. The DNA for the CDR3 is TGTGCCAGCAGTCGCCCGGGACAGGGATCTTTCGAGCAGTACTTC. As protein: CASSRPGQGSFEQYF.

This clonotype appeared a few times. This chain joins TRBV11-3 and TRBJ1-1, with D unresolved. V was pared by 1 base and J by 10 bases, with 10 bases between. The germline gives CDR1 SGHNT, CDR2 YENEEA. The length of the CDR3 is 12 residues. CDR3 sequence: CASSLGGSRAFF. CDR3 bases: TGTGCCAGCAGCTTAGGTGGGTCCCGAGCTTTCTTT.

This clonotype was detected a few times. The chain recombines TRBV9 with TRBJ1-2; D is unclear. Germline V gene sequence: CDR1 SGDLS, CDR2 YYNGEE. The CDR3 is 14 residues long. V lost 3 bases to trimming and J lost 0 bases, with 9 bases between them. Here the CDR3 reads CASSADAANYGYTF. The CDR3 nucleotides are TGTGCCAGCAGCGCCGACGCTGCTAACTATGGCTACACCTTC.

Note on this clonotype: The junction and the germline gene differ at one end; a read error may be behind it. This chain joins TRBV27 and TRBJ2-1, with TRBD1 matching 7 bases. The V gene's germline CDR1 is MNHEY and CDR2 SMNVEV (reference sequence). There are 18 residues in the CDR3. CDR3 bases: TGTGTCAGCAGTGGGGGACAGCCACTCGTTAGCTCCTACAATGAGCAGTTCTTC. Amino acids: CVSSGGQPLVSSYNEQFF.

This clonotype occurred a few times. V is TRBV18 and J is TRBJ2-1, with TRBD2 matching over 7 bases. V dropped 4 bases and J dropped 8; count of bases not matched to a gene: 14. The CDR3 has 16 residues. The germline V gene has CDR1 KGHSH and CDR2 LQKENI. This chain's CDR3 is CASSQTQRLAPDEQFF. CDR3 DNA sequence: TGTGCCAGCTCACAGACTCAGAGACTAGCTCCCGATGAGCAGTTCTTC.

The chain couples TRBV20-1 to TRBJ1-4; D uncertain. The CDR3 contains 17 residues. Trimming took 3 bases from V and 0 from J, leaving 17 bases between them. The germline V gene has CDR1 DFQATT and CDR2 SNEGSKA (reference sequence). CDR3: CSASAPTLGTTNEKLFF. For the CDR3, the DNA is TGCAGTGCTAGTGCCCCCACACTCGGGACAACTAATGAAAAACTGTTTTTT.

A few counts support this clonotype. The rearrangement joins TRBV12-3 or TRBV12-4 to TRBJ2-3, with a tentative D call TRBD1 (6 bases). The CDR3 runs to 16 residues. The V end lost 2 bases, the J end lost 4 bases, and 16 bases lay between the germline ends. The CDR3 loop is CASSLKRTAVSDTQYF. The CDR3 coding sequence is TGTGCCAGCAGTTTAAAAAGGACAGCGGTGTCAGATACGCAGTATTTT.